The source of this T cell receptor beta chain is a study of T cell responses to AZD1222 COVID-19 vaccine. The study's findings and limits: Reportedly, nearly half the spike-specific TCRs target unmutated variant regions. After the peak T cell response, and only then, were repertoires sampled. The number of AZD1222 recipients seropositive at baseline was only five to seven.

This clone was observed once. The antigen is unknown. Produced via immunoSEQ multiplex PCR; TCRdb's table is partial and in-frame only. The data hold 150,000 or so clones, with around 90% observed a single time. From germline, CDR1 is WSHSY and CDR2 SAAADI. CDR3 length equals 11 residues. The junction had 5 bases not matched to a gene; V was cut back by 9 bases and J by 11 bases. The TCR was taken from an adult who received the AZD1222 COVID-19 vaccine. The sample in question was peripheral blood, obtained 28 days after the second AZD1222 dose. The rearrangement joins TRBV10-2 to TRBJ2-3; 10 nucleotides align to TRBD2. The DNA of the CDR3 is TGCGCCAGTACTCTAGCGGGGGAGCAGTATTTT. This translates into CASTLAGEQYF.